This T cell receptor (beta chain) is drawn from a study of T cells after posttransplantation cyclophosphamide. Generated by immunoSEQ multiplex PCR, the TCRdb table keeps only in-frame clones and is missing some. In the table there are roughly 2,600 clones, more than 75% of which are singletons. Overall study results and limits: Recipient CMV seropositivity and CMV reactivation strongly tracked TRB clonality.

Germline V gene data show CDR1 as SGHDN and CDR2 as FVKESK. The CDR3 covers 17 residues. J lost 1 base, V lost 3 bases, and 9 bases had no gene match. Of note for this clone: Antigen: not known.

This clonotype was sampled from a woman aged 50 to 65 in good health and a related stem cell transplant donor. The V gene is TRBV14, the J gene TRBJ2-7; 10 bases are a match to TRBD1. The material sequenced was CD8+ T cells sorted from PBMCs. CDR3 amino acids: CASSHSPRTGGSYEQYF. For the CDR3, the DNA is TGTGCCAGCAGCCACTCCCCGAGGACAGGGGGTTCCTACGAGCAGTACTTC.